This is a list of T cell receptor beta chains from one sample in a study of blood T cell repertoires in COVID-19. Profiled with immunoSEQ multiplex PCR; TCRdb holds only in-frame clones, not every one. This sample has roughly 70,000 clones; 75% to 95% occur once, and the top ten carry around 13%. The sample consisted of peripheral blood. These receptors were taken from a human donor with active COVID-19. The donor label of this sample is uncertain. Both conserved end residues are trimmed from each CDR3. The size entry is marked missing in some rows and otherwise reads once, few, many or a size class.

CDR3aa: ASRIQRNNNEQF
abundance: -
j_gene: TRBJ2-1
v_gene: TRBV5-1

CDR3aa: ASSLLVGENTEAF
abundance: -
j_gene: TRBJ1-1
v_gene: TRBV5-8

CDR3aa: ATSDLLGQGNNEQF
abundance: -
j_gene: TRBJ2-1
v_gene: TRBV24-1

CDR3aa: ASSLNYHPGDTQY
abundance: -
j_gene: TRBJ2-3
v_gene: TRBV7-3

CDR3aa: ASSIGTGGREQY
abundance: -
j_gene: TRBJ2-7
v_gene: TRBV5-4

CDR3aa: ASSLGDIHNSPLH
abundance: -
j_gene: TRBJ1-6
v_gene: TRBV5-1

CDR3aa: ASSPVRTLAGLNEQF
abundance: -
j_gene: TRBJ2-1
v_gene: TRBV5-1

CDR3aa: ASSTRTSGYEQY
abundance: -
j_gene: TRBJ2-7
v_gene: TRBV19

CDR3aa: ASSQTGQEETQY
abundance: -
j_gene: TRBJ2-5
v_gene: TRBV4-1

CDR3aa: ASRQTGAETQY
abundance: -
j_gene: TRBJ2-5
v_gene: TRBV12-3/TRBV12-4

CDR3aa: ASSRPTGTYEQY
abundance: -
j_gene: TRBJ2-7
v_gene: TRBV2

CDR3aa: ASSIRPSSYNEQF
abundance: -
j_gene: TRBJ2-1
v_gene: TRBV19

CDR3aa: TSSELEAYEQY
abundance: -
j_gene: TRBJ2-7
v_gene: TRBV2

CDR3aa: AISETGSGEKLF
abundance: -
j_gene: TRBJ1-4
v_gene: TRBV10-3

CDR3aa: ASSLAGLNTGELF
abundance: -
j_gene: TRBJ2-2
v_gene: TRBV5-8

CDR3aa: ASSRQGHQETQY
abundance: once
j_gene: TRBJ2-5
v_gene: TRBV11-3

CDR3aa: AISEPTTGVGTEAF
abundance: -
j_gene: TRBJ1-1
v_gene: TRBV10-3

CDR3aa: ASSISTGANQPQH
abundance: few
j_gene: TRBJ1-5
v_gene: TRBV19

CDR3aa: ASSSGGLIGTEAF
abundance: -
j_gene: TRBJ1-1
v_gene: TRBV11-2

CDR3aa: ASSYFSGSNEQF
abundance: once
j_gene: TRBJ2-1
v_gene: TRBV6-5

CDR3aa: AISESQGNYGYT
abundance: -
j_gene: TRBJ1-2
v_gene: TRBV10-3

CDR3aa: ASSMTGLAWY
abundance: -
j_gene: TRBJ2-4
v_gene: TRBV19

CDR3aa: ASSLADRANTEAF
abundance: -
j_gene: TRBJ1-1
v_gene: TRBV7-9

CDR3aa: ASKQGIYGYT
abundance: once
j_gene: TRBJ1-2
v_gene: TRBV9

CDR3aa: ASSLDTNRGGNEQF
abundance: -
j_gene: TRBJ2-1
v_gene: TRBV11-3

CDR3aa: ASSQGTISEQY
abundance: once
j_gene: TRBJ2-7
v_gene: TRBV14

CDR3aa: ASSLAAGNQPQH
abundance: -
j_gene: TRBJ1-5
v_gene: TRBV5-1

CDR3aa: AISAGGENEKLF
abundance: -
j_gene: TRBJ1-4
v_gene: TRBV10-3

CDR3aa: ASSWGQAYGYT
abundance: -
j_gene: TRBJ1-2
v_gene: TRBV28

CDR3aa: ASSLYEKSRGRADEQY
abundance: -
j_gene: TRBJ2-7
v_gene: TRBV3-1/TRBV3-2

CDR3aa: ASSLEKGRGSGYT
abundance: -
j_gene: TRBJ1-2
v_gene: TRBV5-8

CDR3aa: ATGRGGAGGRNEQF
abundance: -
j_gene: TRBJ2-1
v_gene: TRBV24-1

CDR3aa: ASSPTGENGNTIY
abundance: -
j_gene: TRBJ1-3
v_gene: TRBV18

CDR3aa: ASSVERALRNEQF
abundance: -
j_gene: TRBJ2-1
v_gene: TRBV9

CDR3aa: ASSPGLAGYNEQF
abundance: -
j_gene: TRBJ2-1
v_gene: TRBV5-6